This T cell receptor (beta chain) was captured in a study of response to subunit inactivated influenza vaccine. Broader study findings: The authors offered the suggestion that each seasonal influenza vaccination recruits few new T cells.

TCRdb fed the RT-PCR reads into MiXCR, producing one record per CDR3 protein. The data show roughly 500,000 distinct CDR3 sequences, about 25% seen once. A word on this clonotype: The antigen remains undetermined.

CDR3 length: 16 residues. CDR1 is SGHDT, CDR2 YYEEEE, per germline. The V end was cut by 4 bases, the J end by 2 bases, with 18 bases between. Sequencing was performed on CD4+ T cells sorted from PBMCs, taken 5 days after vaccination. The receptor's source is a man aged 45-65 years who received an inactivated influenza vaccine. The chain recombines TRBV5-6 with TRBJ2-5, with a tentative D call TRBD1 (5 bases). CDR3 loop: CASSLYPGHAQETQYF. In DNA, the CDR3 is TGTGCCAGCAGCCTATATCCAGGACACGCACAAGAGACCCAGTACTTC. Using reference TRBV5-6 and TRBJ2-5 for the parts outside the CDR3, the full variable domain is DAGVTQSPTHLIKTRGQQVTLRCSPKSGHDTVSWYQQALGQGPQFIFQYYEEEERQRGNFPDRFSGHQFPNYSSELNVNALLLGDSALYLCASSLYPGHAQETQYFGPGTRLLVL.